This T cell receptor beta chain was documented in a study of T cell changes during pregnancy in multiple sclerosis (dated by TCRdb to between 2018 and 2021). Background on the whole study: Changes in the T cell repertoire over the course of pregnancy were examined in this study in women with multiple sclerosis.

The library was made by the immunoSEQ multiplex PCR assay. This is the immuneACCESS table as TCRdb keeps it, with only in-frame sequences that have V and J called. A part of the clones is gone; compared with another copy, unresolved V genes explain less than half, and the rest is unexplained. Counted in this sample were 75,000 to 90,000 clones; approximately 90% of them appeared once. The ten largest clones add up to roughly 0.22% of the sample. The V and J ends are trimmed by 8 bases and 4 bases, leaving 14 bases between them. There are 14 amino acids in the CDR3, from cysteine to phenylalanine inclusive. The sequence is cut down to CDR3 DNA, 42 bases in frame from base 1. The germline V gene provides CDR1 MNHNS and CDR2 SASEGT. On this clone: Its recognized antigen is unknown. No clone much larger than this one lies a single base away; base qualities are absent.

The chain links TRBV6-1 with TRBJ1-4; no D gene call is confident. The source of this sequence is a female donor with multiple sclerosis, enrolled in a pregnancy study. This sample comprised CD4+ T cells from peripheral blood mononuclear cells, obtained before pregnancy. The nucleotides read TGTGCCAGCCGGAGGGAGTTATATAATGAAAAACTGTTTTTT. It specifies CASRRELYNEKLFF.